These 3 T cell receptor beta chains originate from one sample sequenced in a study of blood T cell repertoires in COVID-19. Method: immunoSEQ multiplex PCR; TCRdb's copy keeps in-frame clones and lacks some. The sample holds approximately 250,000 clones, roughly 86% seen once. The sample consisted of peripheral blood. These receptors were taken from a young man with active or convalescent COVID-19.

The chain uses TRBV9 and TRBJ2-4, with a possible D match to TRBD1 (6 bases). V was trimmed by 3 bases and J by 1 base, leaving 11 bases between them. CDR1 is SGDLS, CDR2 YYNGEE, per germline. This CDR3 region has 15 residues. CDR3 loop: CASSESTGAKNIQYF. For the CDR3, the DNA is TGTGCCAGCAGCGAGAGTACAGGGGCCAAAAACATTCAGTACTTC.

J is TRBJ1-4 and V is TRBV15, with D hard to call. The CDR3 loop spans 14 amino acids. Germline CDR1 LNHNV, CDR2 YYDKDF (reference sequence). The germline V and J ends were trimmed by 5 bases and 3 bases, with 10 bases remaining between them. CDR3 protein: CATSQDEANEKLFF. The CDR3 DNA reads TGTGCCACCAGCCAAGATGAGGCTAATGAAAAACTGTTTTTT.

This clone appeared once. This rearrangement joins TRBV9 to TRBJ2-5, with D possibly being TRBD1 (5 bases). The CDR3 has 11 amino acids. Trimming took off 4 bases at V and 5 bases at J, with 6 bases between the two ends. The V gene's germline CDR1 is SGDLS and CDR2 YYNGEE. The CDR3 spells CASSPGETQYF. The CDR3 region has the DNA TGTGCCAGCAGCCCAGGGGAGACCCAGTACTTC. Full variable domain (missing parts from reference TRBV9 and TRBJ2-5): DSGVTQTPKHLITATGQRVTLRCSPRSGDLSVYWYQQSLDQGLQFLIQYYNGEERAKGNILERFSAQQFPDLHSELNLSSLELGDSALYFCASSPGETQYFGPGTRLLVL.